One sample yielded the 21 T cell receptor beta chains listed below, sequenced in a study of long-term antiretroviral therapy in people with HIV. Running of the v3.0 immunoSEQ assay took place at survey level. This table comes from immunoSEQ multiplex PCR, and its TCRdb copy is limited to in-frame clones, with some not included. The table lists more than 20,000 clones, 85% of them singletons, with roughly a tenth in the top ten. This material consisted of unsorted PBMCs, taken 2.3 years after starting antiretroviral therapy. The receptors come from a middle-aged man with HIV.

This clone was detected only a few times. The chain links TRBV4-2 to TRBJ2-2; D possibly corresponds to TRBD2 (6 bases). The CDR3 covers 14 residues. The germline V and J ends were trimmed by 1 base and 3 bases, with 6 bases remaining between them. Germline CDR1 and CDR2: LGHNA and YNFKEQ. In DNA, the CDR3 is TGTGCCAGCAGCCAAGCGGGAGACACCGGGGAGCTGTTTTTT. Its protein is CASSQAGDTGELFF.

The CDR3 reads CASSWGQGGRTYEQYF. CDR3 in DNA: TGTGCCAGCAGTTGGGGACAGGGAGGTCGAACCTACGAGCAGTACTTC. The genes are TRBV11-2 and TRBJ2-7; TRBD1 agrees at 9 bases. Germline trimming cut 6 bases from V and 2 bases from J; bases unmatched to any gene: 11. The CDR3 runs to 16 residues. Germline V lookup: CDR1 SGHAT, CDR2 FQNNGV.

The chain is built from TRBV6-6 and TRBJ2-1; possibly TRBD1 for D (5 bases). Trimming left V 7 bases short and J 7 bases short, with 20 bases between. This CDR3 is 15 amino acids long. Per germline, CDR1 MNHNY and CDR2 SVGAGI (reference sequence). As DNA, the CDR3 is TGTGCCAGCACCGAATCCCCAGGGATCCAAAATGAGCAGTTCTTC. This sequence encodes CASTESPGIQNEQFF.

This clone was counted only a few times. The rearrangement joins TRBV2 to TRBJ1-6; D remains ambiguous. This CDR3 has 14 residues. CDR1 is SNHLY and CDR2 is FYNNEI in the germline V gene. The ends were cut back, 8 bases at V and 6 bases at J, with 14 bases in the middle. The CDR3 DNA follows: TGTGCCAGCCATGAGGAGGGAACTAATTCACCCCTCCACTTT. Protein product: CASHEEGTNSPLHF.

V gene TRBV9 combines with J gene TRBJ1-2; no definite D call. Per germline, CDR1 SGDLS and CDR2 YYNGEE. V lost 3 bases and J 8 bases, leaving 11 bases between the germline ends. CDR3 length equals 12 residues. The CDR3 loop is CASSGGLEGYTF. The CDR3 nucleotides read TGTGCCAGCAGCGGAGGACTGGAGGGCTACACCTTC.

This clone was seen just once. The chain joins TRBV19 to TRBJ1-3; 9 positions agree with TRBD1. V dropped 3 bases and J dropped 2; count of bases not matched to a gene: 2. Germline values: CDR1 LNHDA, CDR2 SQIVND (reference sequence). The CDR3 is made up of 15 amino acids. CDR3 residues: CASSIGTGPGNTIYF. CDR3 sequence (DNA): TGTGCCAGTAGTATTGGGACAGGGCCTGGAAACACCATATATTTT.

This clone has a single count. CDR3 in DNA: TGTGCCAGCAGTGATTACGGGGGGGGCACAGATACGCAGTATTTT. Translation gives CASSDYGGGTDTQYF. The chain is built from TRBV6-1 and TRBJ2-3; 8 bases are a match to TRBD2. Looked up from germline, CDR1 is MNHNS and CDR2 is SASEGT. V shed 3 bases and J 1 base; nucleotides not matched to a gene: 3. This CDR3 region has 15 residues.

This sequence joins TRBV9 and TRBJ2-3; D may be TRBD1 (5 bases). The CDR3 sequence is 15 residues long. Trimming pared 0 bases from V and 2 bases from J, leaving 10 bases between. The germline V gene encodes CDR1 SGDLS and CDR2 YYNGEE. The chain's CDR3 is CASSVGQGNTDTQYF. Here the CDR3 DNA reads TGTGCCAGCAGCGTAGGGCAGGGAAACACAGATACGCAGTATTTT.

The V and J genes are TRBV30 and TRBJ1-1; D gene unclear. Germline CDR1 and CDR2: GTSNPN and SVGIG (reference sequence). Trimming shortened V by 2 bases and J by 0 bases, and 7 bases separated the two germline ends. The CDR3 covers 13 residues. In nucleotides, the CDR3 is TGTGCCTGGAGTTATACTATGAACACTGAAGCTTTCTTT. This codes for CAWSYTMNTEAFF. Combining the CDR3 with reference TRBV30 and TRBJ1-1 gives the whole variable domain SQTIHQWPATLVQPVGSPLSLECTVEGTSNPNLYWYRQAAGRGLQLLFYSVGIGQISSEVPQNLSASRPQDRQFILSSKKLLLSDSGFYLCAWSYTMNTEAFFGQGTRLTVV.

This sequence joins TRBV18 and TRBJ2-7; 7 bases align to TRBD1. Germline values: CDR1 KGHSH, CDR2 LQKENI. The CDR3 contains 14 residues. With 6 bases clipped from V and 1 base from J, the junction kept 6 bases outside the gene matches. CDR3 in amino acids: CASSETGLSYEQYF. CDR3 sequence (DNA): TGTGCCAGCTCCGAGACAGGGCTATCCTACGAGCAGTACTTC.

The CDR3 reads CASSLVASPDPAYEQYF. The CDR3 DNA follows: TGTGCCAGCAGCTTAGTCGCTAGCCCCGATCCAGCCTACGAGCAGTACTTC. This chain joins TRBV7-8 and TRBJ2-7; tentatively, D is TRBD2 (5 bases). Trimming stripped 1 base from V and 2 bases from J, with 18 bases between. This CDR3 contains 17 residues. The V gene's germline CDR1 is SGHVS and CDR2 FQNEAQ.

The rearrangement joins TRBV5-1 to TRBJ2-1; the match to TRBD2 covers 8 bases. The germline V gene encodes CDR1 SGHRS and CDR2 YFSETQ. The CDR3 consists of 16 residues. With V trimmed by 2 bases and J by 4 bases, 8 bases remained unmatched. CDR3 in DNA: TGCGCCAGCAGCTTTGGGCCGCTAGCGGGTTACAATGAGCAGTTCTTC. It translates to CASSFGPLAGYNEQFF. The whole variable domain, remainder taken from reference TRBV5-1 and TRBJ2-1, is KAGVTQTPRYLIKTRGQQVTLSCSPISGHRSVSWYQQTPGQGLQFLFEYFSETQRNKGNFPGRFSGRQFSNSRSEMNVSTLELGDSALYLCASSFGPLAGYNEQFFGPGTRLTVL.

The gene calls are TRBV2 and TRBJ1-2, with TRBD1 as a possible D gene (5 bases). Germline CDR1 reads SNHLY; CDR2 reads FYNNEI. The CDR3 sequence is 15 residues long. V was pared by 2 bases and J by 4 bases, with 14 bases between. CDR3 nucleotide sequence: TGTGCCAGCAGTGAATCTCTCGGGACGGTCTATGGCTACACCTTC. Encoded protein: CASSESLGTVYGYTF.

The V gene is TRBV29-1, the J gene TRBJ2-2; 8 positions match TRBD1. In germline, CDR1 is SQVTM, CDR2 ANQGSEA. The CDR3 spans 15 residues. Trimming cost V 1 base and J 0 bases; bases outside gene matches: 1. The CDR3: CSVEGQGPNTGELFF. As DNA, the CDR3 is TGCAGCGTTGAAGGACAGGGGCCGAACACCGGGGAGCTGTTTTTT.

V gene TRBV6-1 combines with J gene TRBJ2-4; 8 nucleotides agree with TRBD1. V lost 0 bases to trimming and J lost 1 base; unmatched junction nucleotides: 11. This CDR3 region has 19 residues. The germline V gene has CDR1 MNHNS and CDR2 SASEGT. Written as DNA, the CDR3 is TGTGCCAGCAGTGAAGCGCCGTGGGACAGGCTTTTGGCCAAAAACATTCAGTACTTC. This translates into CASSEAPWDRLLAKNIQYF.

This sequence joins TRBV7-2 and TRBJ2-2; possible D gene TRBD1, 6 bases. Trimming took off 5 bases at V and 3 bases at J, with 16 bases between the two ends. This CDR3 has 16 amino acids. Germline V gene data show CDR1 as SGHTA and CDR2 as FQGNSA. The CDR3 is CASSRSDSSYTGELFF. The CDR3 region has the DNA TGTGCCAGCAGCCGGTCGGACAGCTCGTACACCGGGGAGCTGTTTTTT.

The chain joins TRBV7-6 to TRBJ2-2; D perhaps matches TRBD1 (7 bases). Germline lookup yields CDR1 SGHVS and CDR2 FNYEAQ. The V and J ends lost 0 bases and 2 bases respectively, with 13 bases between them. The CDR3 loop spans 17 amino acids. The CDR3 region has the DNA TGTGCCAGCAGCTTAGCGCGGCAGGGGGGAAACACCGGGGAGCTGTTTTTT. This sequence encodes CASSLARQGGNTGELFF.

The J gene is TRBJ2-5, the V gene TRBV4-1; D is undetermined. This CDR3 comprises 10 residues. The V gene lost 4 bases and the J gene lost 4 bases, with 1 base spanning the gap. Germline V gives CDR1 MGHRA, CDR2 YSYEKL. CDR3 loop: CASSLETQYF. In nucleotides, the CDR3 is TGCGCCAGCAGCCTAGAGACCCAGTACTTC.

This clone was observed once. This chain connects TRBV19 to TRBJ1-2, with a weak D call TRBD1 (6 bases). The CDR3 loop spans 15 amino acids. Deletions cut 3 bases from V and 4 bases from J, with 15 bases between. Germline CDR1 reads LNHDA; CDR2 reads SQIVND (reference sequence). DNA for the CDR3: TGTGCCAGTAGTATCCCCGGACAGCAAGGCTATGGCTACACCTTC. Protein: CASSIPGQQGYGYTF.

The chain carries TRBV30 and TRBJ2-7, with D unresolved. The CDR3 runs to 13 residues. Germline CDR1 and CDR2: GTSNPN and SVGIG (reference sequence). Trimming removed 7 bases at V and 3 bases at J, with 16 bases between. The CDR3 DNA follows: TGTGCCTTACTTGACCGGCAGAGCTACGAGCAGTACTTC. This codes for CALLDRQSYEQYF.

The chain recombines TRBV28 with TRBJ1-5; 8 bases are shared with TRBD1. Losses at the gene ends were 5 bases for V and 4 bases for J; bases not matched to a gene: 19. The germline CDR1 and CDR2 sequences are MDHEN and SYDVKM. The CDR3 is made up of 19 amino acids. CDR3 loop: CASSHAAGTGPFGNQPQHF. The DNA for the CDR3 is TGTGCCAGCAGTCACGCAGCCGGGACAGGCCCTTTCGGAAATCAGCCCCAGCATTTT.